This T cell receptor (beta chain) was captured in a study of blood T cell repertoires in COVID-19. Study-wide background: The United States, Italy and Spain supplied acute and convalescent COVID-19 samples.

Produced via immunoSEQ multiplex PCR; TCRdb's table is partial and in-frame only. The data contain roughly 240,000 clones, roughly 86% of them seen just once; the ten biggest clones take up approximately 6.2%. Trimming pared 8 bases from V and 1 base from J, leaving 10 bases between. This CDR3 contains 13 residues. Germline V gene data show CDR1 as ENHRY and CDR2 as SYGVKD. This chain links TRBV10-3 with TRBJ2-3; possibly TRBD2 for D (6 bases). The TCR originated in a woman aged 80 or older with COVID-19, enrolled during active disease. The source material was peripheral blood. The CDR3 DNA reads TGTGCCATCGGGACGGGGGGCACAGATACGCAGTATTTT. Translating gives CAIGTGGTDTQYF.